This TCR beta chain was recovered during a study of T-cell reconstitution after alpha-beta-depleted transplantation in children. General observations from the study: A year had passed since transplant, and T-cell counts and diversity by then came mostly from newly produced T cells. At around two months after transplant, the alpha-beta T cells were reportedly derived from several hundred expanded clones that came from non-depleted graft cells. Recipient T cells and thymic progenitors that survived gave rise to the high TCRbeta diversity observed at day 60 in some patients.

In its sample, this clonotype was seen a few times. The antigen is not known. A TCRbeta library incorporating unique molecular identifiers was prepared. TCRdb independently ran MiXCR on the PCR reads; one entry per CDR3 protein. The table records around 370,000 distinct CDR3 sequences, 15% to 20% of them present only once. Per the germline V gene, CDR1 is MGHRA and CDR2 is YSYEKL. CDR3 size: 16 residues. V lost 5 bases to trimming and J lost 1 base, with 15 bases between them. This sequence was found in a male patient aged 2-15 years who had a stem cell transplant for acute lymphoblastic leukemia, so the T cells may come from the graft donor. This sample comprised PBMCs, mostly from graft donor cells, obtained 360 days after TCRalphabeta/CD19-depleted stem cell transplant. V gene TRBV4-1 combines with J gene TRBJ1-3, with a possible D match to TRBD1 (6 bases). DNA of the CDR3: TGCGCCAGCAGCTCGCCGGGACATTCTTCTGGAAACACCATATATTTT. Its protein is CASSSPGHSSGNTIYF.